This T cell receptor beta chain was sequenced for a study of OX40 agonist ivuxolimab in advanced cancers. The study in broad terms: Ivuxolimab was an agonistic, fully human IgG2 monoclonal antibody directed against OX40 (CD134), a costimulatory receptor. Intravenous ivuxolimab was administered to patients every 2 weeks at six dose levels: 0.01, 0.1, 0.3, 1.5, 3 and 10 mg/kg. Of the roughly 54 patients in dose escalation, around 20 had hepatocellular carcinoma, about 15 had melanoma, 9 had renal cell carcinoma and 9 had head and neck cancer. In the dose-escalation cohort, approximately 82% of patients were male, and the mean age was approximately 60 years, with a range of about 23 to 85. Patients were allowed to have had prior anti-PD-1, anti-PD-L1 or anti-CTLA-4 therapy, and approximately 43% of the dose-escalation patients had previously received checkpoint inhibitors. Three dose-escalation patients achieved partial responses, one with hepatocellular carcinoma and two with cutaneous melanoma. The purpose of peripheral TCRbeta sequencing was to test whether ivuxolimab changed TCR sequence diversity and led to clonal T-cell expansion. The paper covers the monotherapy dose-escalation part of the phase I ivuxolimab trial, which included N of about 56 patients. The research as a whole found: Low levels of normalized T-cell clonal expansion were also seen in some patients who did not respond. At doses of 0.1 to 3.0 mg/kg, clonal expansion of both CD4+ and CD8+ T cells in blood was seen between baseline and week 6. The antigen specificity of the clonally expanded peripheral T cells was not determined. In the 0.1-3.0 mg/kg groups, partial responders were among the patients with the lowest normalized peripheral clonal expansion, particularly in CD8+ T cells. After ivuxolimab, expanded clones were on average more numerous among CD8+ T cells than among CD4+ T cells.

For sequencing of the TCRbeta CDR3 region, genomic DNA was extracted from the sorted cells. The immunoSEQ Assay was used to sequence the TCRbeta CDR3 regions. TCRdb mirrors the immuneACCESS table, restricted to in-frame sequences. Some clones are absent from its copies; in checked studies, under half trace to an unresolved V gene, and the reason for the others is unknown. Within this sample are under 20,000 clones, with around 84% of them counted one time only. Of the sample, around 0.7% is held by the ten largest clones. In the case of this clone: Its specific antigen is unknown. No much larger clonotype is one base removed from it; base qualities were not supplied.

Patients with autoimmune disease history or receiving systemic immunosuppression were excluded from the trial. In every dose cohort, peripheral blood was drawn for TCR sequencing at baseline, cycle 4 day 1, and cycle 7 day 1. The samples were taken from a phase I, first-in-human, multicenter, open-label dose-escalation trial of ivuxolimab. Adults with locally advanced or metastatic melanoma, renal cell carcinoma, hepatocellular carcinoma or head and neck squamous cell carcinoma were enrolled in the trial. Before TCR sequencing, CD4+ T cells and CD8+ T cells were sorted from peripheral blood as separate populations. Inclusive of the bounding cysteine and phenylalanine, the CDR3 is 14 residues long. Only CDR3 DNA is held: 42 bases, read in frame from base 1. Cut back by 0 bases and 4 bases, the V and J ends lie 9 bases apart. CDR1 MNHNY and CDR2 SVGAGI were looked up in the germline V gene (reference sequence).

This receptor chain uses TRBV6-6 and TRBJ1-1, with TRBD1 as a weak D call on 5 bases. The sequencing here drew on CD4+ or CD8+ T cells sorted from blood, taken in a trial of the OX40 agonist ivuxolimab. This clonotype originated in an adult with an advanced solid tumor such as melanoma, head and neck, liver or kidney cancer. The DNA sequence is given as TGTGCCAGCAGTTACTCTTCGGGGGGCACTGAAGCTTTCTTT. This encodes CASSYSSGGTEAFF.